Listed below are T cell receptor beta chains from one sample, sequenced in a study of T cells in Graves' hyperthyroidism and ophthalmopathy. TCRdb ran MiXCR on the multiplex PCR reads and lists one entry per CDR3 protein. The sample has approximately 510,000 distinct CDR3 sequences, 20% seen once; the top ten hold 26%. Sequencing was carried out using blood. The receptors here all came from a man in his late teens or twenties with Graves' hyperthyroidism. The CDR3 runs from the conserved cysteine through the conserved F or W. D genes are given only for firm matches. The size field is filled for only some rows; it gives once, few, many or a size class.

clone size	V gene	D gene	J gene	CDR3 DNA	CDR3 protein
few	TRBV18	NA	TRBJ1-1	TGTGCCAGCTCACCCCTAGGGGGTCGCACTGAAGCTTTCTTT	CASSPLGGRTEAFF
once	TRBV4-2	NA	TRBJ1-2	TGTGCCAGCAGCCAAGATCTTTCTGGAGGCTACACCTTC	CASSQDLSGGYTF
many	TRBV12-3/TRBV12-4	NA	TRBJ1-1	TGTGCCAGCAGTTTCCCGGGGAACACTGAAGCTTTCTTT	CASSFPGNTEAFF
many	TRBV6-1	NA	TRBJ2-7	TGTGCCAGCAGTGAGTGGACAGACTACTACGAGCAGTACTTC	CASSEWTDYYEQYF
many	TRBV28	NA	TRBJ2-5	TGTGCCAGCATCGGCGGAAACAGGGAATTTGGGACCCAGTACTTC	CASIGGNREFGTQYF
NA	TRBV27	NA	TRBJ1-1	TGTGCCAGCAGTTTAATTGGGGCGTGGGACACTGAAGCTTTCTTT	CASSLIGAWDTEAFF
many	TRBV6-5	NA	TRBJ2-2	TGTGCCAGCAGTTACAGCAGAGGGGAGCTGTTTTTT	CASSYSRGELFF
few	TRBV10-3	NA	TRBJ1-5	TGTGCCATCAGTGAAGTCGGGTCAGGGCGCCAGCCCCAGCATTTT	CAISEVGSGRQPQHF
NA	TRBV12-3/TRBV12-4	NA	TRBJ1-1	TGTGCCAGCAGTCGGGACACGGGCACTGAAGCTTTCTTT	CASSRDTGTEAFF
many	TRBV2	NA	TRBJ2-5	TGTGCCAGCAGTAGGCTAAACCAAGAGACCCAGTACTTC	CASSRLNQETQYF
few	TRBV5-4	NA	TRBJ1-2	TGTGCCAGCAGCTTGGAGGAGGATCGAAGCTACACCTTC	CASSLEEDRSYTF
NA	TRBV15	NA	TRBJ1-1	TGTGCCACCAGCAGAGATGCCCACCACACTGAAGCTTTCTTT	CATSRDAHHTEAFF
many	TRBV6-1	TRBD1	TRBJ2-2	TGTGCCCGCTGGTTGACAGGGGGCGCATTATGGTCCGGGGAGCTGTTTTTT	CARWLTGGALWSGELFF
many	TRBV20-1	NA	TRBJ1-2	TGCAGTGCGCTTAACTATGGCTACACCTTC	CSALNYGYTF
NA	TRBV6-2/TRBV6-3	NA	TRBJ1-5	TGTGCCAGCAGTTATCGACGGGCTAGCAATCAGCCCCAGCATTTT	CASSYRRASNQPQHF
NA	TRBV2	NA	TRBJ1-5	TGTGCCAGCGTCAGGGACATTAGCAATCAGCCCCAGCATTTT	CASVRDISNQPQHF
many	TRBV12-5	NA	TRBJ2-7	TGTGCTAGTGGTTTGGTATTAGGGGTGAGCTCCTACGAGCAGTACTTC	CASGLVLGVSSYEQYF
NA	TRBV20-1	NA	TRBJ1-1	TGCAGTGCTAGAGAGGGGGTCCGGTGGCGTAACACTGAAGCTTTCTTT	CSAREGVRWRNTEAFF
NA	TRBV5-1	TRBD1	TRBJ2-7	TGCGCCAGCAGTCAGGACAGGGGATCCTACGAGCAGTACTTC	CASSQDRGSYEQYF
NA	TRBV19	NA	TRBJ1-1	TGTGCCAGTAGTAAACTGGTGAACACTGAAGCTTTCTTT	CASSKLVNTEAFF
many	TRBV12-3/TRBV12-4	NA	TRBJ2-2	TGTGCCAGCAGTGAAGGGGGTGTTGGCACCGGGGAGCTGTTTTTT	CASSEGGVGTGELFF
many	TRBV11-2	NA	TRBJ1-1	TGTGCCAGCCTGCTCGGCGTCAAGAACACTGAAGCTTTCTTT	CASLLGVKNTEAFF
once	TRBV5-1	NA	TRBJ2-3	TGCGCCAGCAGCTTGCTACAGGATGGGGATACGCAGTATTTT	CASSLLQDGDTQYF
many	TRBV6-2/TRBV6-3	TRBD2	TRBJ2-7	TGTGCCAGCAGTTATCAGTCTAGCGGTTCCTACGAGCAGTACTTC	CASSYQSSGSYEQYF
many	TRBV4-1	NA	TRBJ2-6	TGCGCCAGCAGCCAAGGTCCTAATGTACCTGGGGCCAACGTCCTGACTTTC	CASSQGPNVPGANVLTF
NA	TRBV18	NA	TRBJ2-5	TGTGCCAGCTCACCACCGGGGGGCTGGGGAGAGACCCTGTACTTC	CASSPPGGWGETLYF
many	TRBV28	NA	TRBJ1-1	TGTGCCAGCAGTCCCCTTCCCCAGGGCACTGAAGCTTTCTTT	CASSPLPQGTEAFF
NA	TRBV12-3/TRBV12-4	TRBD1	TRBJ2-4	TGTGCCAGCAGCCTGAAAGGGGGCTACGGTCGGAACATTCAGTACTTC	CASSLKGGYGRNIQYF
NA	TRBV7-2	TRBD1	TRBJ1-1	TGTGCCAGCAGCGGACAGGGTGGAGGGTACTCTGAAGCTTTCTTT	CASSGQGGGYSEAFF
many	TRBV6-1	NA	TRBJ1-1	TGTGCCAGCAGTGAACAGGTTCCCCGAATGAACACTGAAGCTTTCTTT	CASSEQVPRMNTEAFF
few	TRBV6-7	NA	TRBJ1-6	TGTGCCAGCAGGCGCTACATCTATAATTCACCCCTCCACTTT	CASRRYIYNSPLHF
many	TRBV6-5	NA	TRBJ1-2	TGTGCCAGCAGTTACCCGGGGCCTGGCTACACCTTC	CASSYPGPGYTF
many	TRBV15	NA	TRBJ2-5	TGTGCCACCAGCAAGAGTGGGGCTACGGGGGAGACCCAGTACTTC	CATSKSGATGETQYF
once	TRBV28	NA	TRBJ1-1	TGTGCCAGCAGTTTCGCAGGGGCGGGGACTGAAGCTTTCTTT	CASSFAGAGTEAFF
few	TRBV5-1	TRBD1	TRBJ1-2	TGCGCCAGCAGCCGATGGACAGGGTCGGGCTACACCTTC	CASSRWTGSGYTF
few	TRBV29-1	TRBD2	TRBJ2-2	TGCAGCGTTGAATCAGGGCTACTAGCGATGGGAACCGGGGAGCTGTTTTTT	CSVESGLLAMGTGELFF
many	TRBV6-2/TRBV6-3	NA	TRBJ1-2	TGTGCCAGCAGTTATTCGACTCAGGGAAGGATTGGCTACACCTTC	CASSYSTQGRIGYTF
many	TRBV5-1	TRBD1	TRBJ2-7	TGCGCCAGCAGCGGGACAGGGACCTCCTACGAGCAGTACTTC	CASSGTGTSYEQYF